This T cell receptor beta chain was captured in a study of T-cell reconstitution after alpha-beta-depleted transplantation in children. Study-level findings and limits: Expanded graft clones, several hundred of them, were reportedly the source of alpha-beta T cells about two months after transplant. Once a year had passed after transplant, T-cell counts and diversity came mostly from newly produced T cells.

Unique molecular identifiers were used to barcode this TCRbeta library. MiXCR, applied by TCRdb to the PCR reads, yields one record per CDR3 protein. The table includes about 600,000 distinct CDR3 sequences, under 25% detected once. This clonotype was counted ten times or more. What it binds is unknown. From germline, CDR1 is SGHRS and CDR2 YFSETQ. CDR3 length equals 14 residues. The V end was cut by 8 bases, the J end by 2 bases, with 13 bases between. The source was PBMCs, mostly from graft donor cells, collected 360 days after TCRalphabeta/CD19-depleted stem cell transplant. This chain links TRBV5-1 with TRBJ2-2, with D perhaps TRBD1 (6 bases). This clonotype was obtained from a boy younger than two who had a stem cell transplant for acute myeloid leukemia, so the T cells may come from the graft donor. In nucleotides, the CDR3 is TGCGCCAGTATCCGGGACACTAACACCGGGGAGCTGTTTTTT. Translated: CASIRDTNTGELFF.